This TCR beta chain is from a study of blood T cell repertoires in COVID-19. About this clone itself: Additional DNA sequences in this sample encode the identical CDR3.

Source study methods: Reference gene primer amplification gave nucleated cell count estimates. Profiled with immunoSEQ multiplex PCR; TCRdb holds only in-frame clones, not every one. That table is the source of V, J and clone size, and D and trimming were worked out from the DNA. The sample yields approximately 290,000 clones, about 85% seen once. Germline assignment: CDR1 SGHNT and CDR2 YYREEE (reference sequence). This CDR3 is built from 15 residues. V shed 0 bases and J shed 3 bases, with 11 bases lying between them. This receptor was obtained from a human donor with COVID-19, enrolled during active disease. The donor label of this sample is uncertain. The chain carries TRBV5-4 and TRBJ2-3; possibly TRBD2 for D (5 bases). Source material: peripheral blood. The CDR3 region has the DNA TGTGCCAGCAGCTTGGACCGGGGATGGACAGATACGCAGTATTTT. This translates into CASSLDRGWTDTQYF. Together with reference TRBV5-4 and TRBJ2-3, the CDR3 gives the full variable domain: ETGVTQSPTHLIKTRGQQVTLRCSSQSGHNTVSWYQQALGQGPQFIFQYYREEENGRGNFPPRFSGLQFPNYSSELNVNALELDDSALYLCASSLDRGWTDTQYFGPGTRLTVL.